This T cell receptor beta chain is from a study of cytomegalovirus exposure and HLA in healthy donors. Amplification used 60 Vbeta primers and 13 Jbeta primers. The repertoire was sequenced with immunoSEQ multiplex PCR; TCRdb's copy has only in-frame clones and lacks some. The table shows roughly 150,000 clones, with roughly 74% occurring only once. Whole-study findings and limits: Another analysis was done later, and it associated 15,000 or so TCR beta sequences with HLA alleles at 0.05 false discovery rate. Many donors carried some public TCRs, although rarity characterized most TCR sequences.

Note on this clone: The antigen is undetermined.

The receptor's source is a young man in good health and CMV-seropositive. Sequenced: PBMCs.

Written as DNA, the CDR3 is TGTGCCATCAGACCTAGCGGGAGTGGGTACAATGAGCAGTTCTTC. Amino acid sequence: CAIRPSGSGYNEQFF. This rearrangement joins TRBV10-3 to TRBJ2-1, with 10 bases fitting TRBD2. This CDR3 is built from 15 residues. CDR1 is ENHRY, CDR2 SYGVKD, per germline. The trim removed 6 bases at V and 4 bases at J, leaving 6 bases unmatched.